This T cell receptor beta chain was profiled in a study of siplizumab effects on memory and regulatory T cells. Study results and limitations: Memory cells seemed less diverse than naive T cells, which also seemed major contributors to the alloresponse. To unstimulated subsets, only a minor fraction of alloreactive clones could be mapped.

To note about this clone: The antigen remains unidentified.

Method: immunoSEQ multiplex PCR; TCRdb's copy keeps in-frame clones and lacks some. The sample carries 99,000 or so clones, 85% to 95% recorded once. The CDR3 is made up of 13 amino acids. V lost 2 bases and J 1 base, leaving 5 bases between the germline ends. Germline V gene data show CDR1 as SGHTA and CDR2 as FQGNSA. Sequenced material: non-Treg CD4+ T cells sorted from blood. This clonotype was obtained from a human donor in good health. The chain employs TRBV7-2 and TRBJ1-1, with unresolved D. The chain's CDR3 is CASSLTTNTEAFF. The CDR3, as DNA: TGTGCCAGCAGCTTAACCACGAACACTGAAGCTTTCTTT. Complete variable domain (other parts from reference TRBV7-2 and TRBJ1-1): GAGVSQSPSNKVTEKGKDVELRCDPISGHTALYWYRQSLGQGLEFLIYFQGNSAPDKSGLPSDRFSAERTGGSVSTLTIQRTQQEDSAVYLCASSLTTNTEAFFGQGTRLTVV.